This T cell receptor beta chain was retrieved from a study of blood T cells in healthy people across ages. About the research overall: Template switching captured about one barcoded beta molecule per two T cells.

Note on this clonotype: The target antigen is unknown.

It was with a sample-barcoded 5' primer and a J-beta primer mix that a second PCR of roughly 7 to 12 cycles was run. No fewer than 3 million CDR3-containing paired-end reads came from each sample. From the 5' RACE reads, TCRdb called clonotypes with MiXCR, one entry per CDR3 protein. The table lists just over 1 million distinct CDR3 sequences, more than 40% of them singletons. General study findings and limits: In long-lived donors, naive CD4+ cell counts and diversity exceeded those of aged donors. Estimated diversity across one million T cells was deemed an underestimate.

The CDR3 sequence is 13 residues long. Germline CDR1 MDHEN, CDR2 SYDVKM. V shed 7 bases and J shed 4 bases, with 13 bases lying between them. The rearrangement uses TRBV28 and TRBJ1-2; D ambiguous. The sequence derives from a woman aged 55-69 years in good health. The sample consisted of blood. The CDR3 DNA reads TGTGCCAGCAACCCTGGATCATCCTATGGCTACACCTTC. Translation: CASNPGSSYGYTF.